Listed below are T cell receptor beta chains from one sample, sequenced in a study of response to subunit inactivated influenza vaccine. A single record per CDR3 protein comes from TCRdb applying MiXCR to the RT-PCR reads. The table records more than 200,000 distinct CDR3 sequences, over 9% of them present only once. This specimen consisted of non-naive T cells sorted from PBMCs, obtained around two weeks before vaccination. Receptors were obtained from a man between 50 and 59 years old who received an inactivated influenza vaccine. CDR3s include the opening cysteine and the closing phenylalanine or tryptophan. D genes are given only for firm matches. Clone size is not always given. Where it is, it says once, few, many or a class for expanded clones.

TRBJ2-5	few	TRBD2	TRBV7-8	CASNRGTSGETQYF	TGTGCCAGCAACCGCGGGACTAGCGGCGAGACCCAGTACTTC
TRBJ2-3	few	NA	TRBV27	CASTTDTQYF	TGTGCCAGCACCACAGATACGCAGTATTTT
TRBJ1-1	NA	NA	TRBV12-3/TRBV12-4	CASSPDVVTEAFF	TGTGCCAGCAGTCCGGATGTAGTCACTGAAGCTTTCTTT
TRBJ1-1	many	NA	TRBV11-1	CASSRGPLRWQDTEAFF	TGTGCCAGCAGCCGCGGCCCTTTGCGGTGGCAGGACACTGAAGCTTTCTTT
TRBJ2-7	NA	NA	TRBV3-1	CASGERASEQYF	TGTGCCAGCGGGGAGCGGGCCAGTGAGCAGTACTTC
TRBJ1-5	few	NA	TRBV30	CAWSAGFGQPQHF	TGTGCCTGGAGTGCCGGATTCGGTCAGCCCCAGCATTTT
TRBJ2-2	NA	NA	TRBV3-1	CASSQGGLGAGELFF	TGTGCCAGCAGCCAGGGGGGACTCGGTGCCGGGGAGCTGTTTTTT
TRBJ2-7	few	NA	TRBV2	CASSEAGALFYEQYF	TGTGCCAGCAGTGAAGCGGGGGCCCTTTTCTACGAGCAGTACTTC
TRBJ2-5	many	TRBD2	TRBV5-1	CASSLPGGRETQYF	TGCGCCAGCAGCTTGCCGGGGGGAAGAGAGACCCAGTACTTC
TRBJ1-5	many	TRBD1	TRBV12-3/TRBV12-4	CASSDRASQPQHF	TGTGCCAGCAGCGACAGGGCCAGTCAGCCCCAGCATTTT
TRBJ2-1	few	TRBD2	TRBV5-1	CASSLATSGVANEQFF	TGCGCCAGCAGCTTGGCAACTAGCGGAGTCGCCAATGAGCAGTTCTTC
TRBJ2-1	NA	TRBD2	TRBV2	CASTLAGAYNEQFF	TGTGCCAGCACCCTAGCGGGAGCTTACAATGAGCAGTTCTTC
TRBJ1-1	many	NA	TRBV4-1	CASSRVGVNTEAFF	TGCGCCAGCAGCCGGGTAGGGGTGAACACTGAAGCTTTCTTT
TRBJ2-7	few	NA	TRBV11-2	CASSPGRGKNYEQYF	TGTGCCAGCAGCCCCGGTAGGGGTAAGAACTACGAGCAGTACTTC
TRBJ2-1	NA	NA	TRBV14	CASSQDGGFYNEQFF	TGTGCCAGCAGCCAAGATGGGGGGTTCTACAATGAGCAGTTCTTC
TRBJ1-1	NA	NA	TRBV12-3/TRBV12-4	CASRSSMNTEAFF	TGTGCCAGCAGATCGTCCATGAACACTGAAGCTTTCTTT
TRBJ2-5	NA	NA	TRBV7-9	CASSLELLKETQYF	TGTGCCAGCAGCTTAGAACTACTTAAAGAGACCCAGTACTTC
TRBJ2-2	NA	NA	TRBV5-1	CARGARVDCGELFF	TGCGCCAGGGGCGCCAGGGTCGACTGCGGGGAGCTGTTTTTT
TRBJ2-5	many	TRBD2	TRBV12-3/TRBV12-4	CASKAGGGGDRETQYF	TGTGCCAGCAAGGCCGGGGGGGGGGGCGACAGAGAGACCCAGTACTTC
TRBJ2-7	few	NA	TRBV7-6	CASSLVWDPSGSYEQYF	TGTGCCAGCAGCTTAGTATGGGACCCCTCAGGTTCCTACGAGCAGTACTTC
TRBJ2-5	NA	TRBD1	TRBV12-3/TRBV12-4	CASVRDRANQETQYF	TGTGCCAGCGTACGGGACAGGGCCAACCAAGAGACCCAGTACTTC
TRBJ2-1	many	NA	TRBV5-1	CASSTGQSYNEQFF	TGCGCCAGCAGCACCGGACAGAGTTACAATGAGCAGTTCTTC
TRBJ2-7	many	NA	TRBV5-1	CASSLAGNYEQYF	TGCGCCAGCAGCTTGGCAGGGAACTACGAGCAGTACTTC
TRBJ2-1	NA	NA	TRBV20-1	CSASSATEQFF	TGCAGTGCTAGCTCAGCGACTGAGCAGTTCTTC
TRBJ1-3	few	NA	TRBV29-1	CSVEPSSGNTIYF	TGCAGCGTTGAACCCAGCTCTGGAAACACCATATATTTT
TRBJ2-7	NA	NA	TRBV6-2/TRBV6-3	CASSWTGGGVYEQYF	TGTGCCAGCAGTTGGACCGGAGGGGGAGTTTACGAGCAGTACTTC
TRBJ2-1	few	TRBD2	TRBV6-2/TRBV6-3	CASSYLAGGGFRYNEQFF	TGTGCCAGCAGTTACCTGGCGGGGGGCGGCTTTCGATACAATGAGCAGTTCTTC
TRBJ2-7	NA	TRBD1	TRBV20-1	CSARTAPGQGSRDEQYF	TGCAGTGCTAGAACTGCCCCGGGACAGGGGTCCCGGGACGAGCAGTACTTC
TRBJ2-2	NA	NA	TRBV4-2	CASSQERAGELFF	TGTGCCAGCAGCCAAGAGCGGGCCGGGGAGCTGTTTTTT
TRBJ2-1	few	TRBD2	TRBV12-3/TRBV12-4	CASSGLAGESSYNEQFF	TGTGCCAGCAGTGGACTAGCGGGGGAAAGCTCCTACAATGAGCAGTTCTTC
TRBJ1-4	NA	TRBD1	TRBV20-1	CSAKGASNEKLFF	TGCAGTGCCAAGGGGGCGTCTAATGAAAAACTGTTTTTT
TRBJ2-6	NA	TRBD1	TRBV9	CASSVGTGAFSGANVLTF	TGTGCCAGCAGCGTAGGGACAGGGGCGTTCTCTGGGGCCAACGTCCTGACTTTC
TRBJ2-3	many	NA	TRBV28	CASRAQSPDTQYF	TGTGCCAGCCGCGCTCAGAGCCCAGATACGCAGTATTTT
TRBJ2-7	NA	NA	TRBV20-1	CSARDPQGAYEQYF	TGCAGTGCTAGAGATCCCCAGGGTGCGTACGAGCAGTACTTC
TRBJ2-3	NA	NA	TRBV19	CASMQEPSGNTQYF	TGTGCCAGCATGCAGGAGCCTTCGGGAAATACGCAGTATTTT
TRBJ2-7	few	NA	TRBV7-6	CASSTGGNPTGPYPYEQYF	TGTGCCAGCAGCACCGGAGGAAATCCTACCGGGCCTTACCCCTACGAGCAGTACTTC
TRBJ2-3	NA	TRBD1	TRBV6-2/TRBV6-3	CASRGQGVDTQYF	TGTGCCAGCAGGGGACAGGGCGTAGATACGCAGTATTTT